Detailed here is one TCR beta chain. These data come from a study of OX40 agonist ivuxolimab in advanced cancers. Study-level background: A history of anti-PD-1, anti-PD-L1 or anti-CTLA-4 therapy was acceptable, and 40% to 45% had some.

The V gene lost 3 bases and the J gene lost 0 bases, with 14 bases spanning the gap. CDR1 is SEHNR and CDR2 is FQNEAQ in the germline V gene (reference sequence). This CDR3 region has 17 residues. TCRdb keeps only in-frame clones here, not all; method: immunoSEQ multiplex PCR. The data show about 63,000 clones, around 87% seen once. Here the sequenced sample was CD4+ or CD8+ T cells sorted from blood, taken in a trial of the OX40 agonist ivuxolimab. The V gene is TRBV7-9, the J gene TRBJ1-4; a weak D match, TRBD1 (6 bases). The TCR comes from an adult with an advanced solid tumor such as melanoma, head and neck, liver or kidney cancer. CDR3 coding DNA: TGTGCCAGCAGCTTTGTGACAGGTTTTGCAACTAATGAAAAACTGTTTTTT. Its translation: CASSFVTGFATNEKLFF.